Listed below are T cell receptor beta chains from one sample, sequenced in a study of T cells expressing NK-cell markers. TCRdb reprocessed the 5' RACE reads, with one entry per CDR3 protein and no DNA. This table holds hundreds of thousands of distinct CDR3 sequences. The specimen sequenced was blood T cells: a sorted CD56 or NKG2C T cell subset, CD4+ or CD8+ T cells, or bulk PBMC T cells (not recorded which). These receptors came from a woman between 18 and 70 years old in good health. CDR3s include the opening cysteine and the closing phenylalanine or tryptophan.

CDR3,J,V
CSVTRGADPSYEQYF,TRBJ2-7,TRBV29-1
CSASAFVENTQYF,TRBJ2-3,TRBV20-1
CASSVNNEQFF,TRBJ2-1,TRBV9
CASSPAGGATGELFF,TRBJ2-2,TRBV25-1
CASSSGVAYNEQFF,TRBJ2-1,TRBV7-2
CSARRQGYGYTF,TRBJ1-2,TRBV20-1
CASSSTSGTLNTGELFF,TRBJ2-2,TRBV7-2
CASSPPLASIYEQYF,TRBJ2-7,TRBV18
CASSLSGGGNEQFF,TRBJ2-1,TRBV7-9
CASSRDSPAPILNNEQFF,TRBJ2-1,TRBV18
CSALHETGMGNTQYF,TRBJ2-3,TRBV29-1
CASSPRRGWEQFF,TRBJ2-1,TRBV18
CASSQVRGRGSYNEQFF,TRBJ2-1,TRBV14
CASSQGSHTEAFF,TRBJ1-1,TRBV3-1
CSAPKQTRNTEAFF,TRBJ1-1,TRBV20-1
CASSPAESSTDTQYF,TRBJ2-3,TRBV18
CASSHHPLTISLLIYEQYF,TRBJ2-7,TRBV12-3/TRBV12-4
CASRHGTSGYNEQFF,TRBJ2-1,TRBV12-3/TRBV12-4
CASSFFNQETQYF,TRBJ2-5,TRBV12-3/TRBV12-4
CAPTPHAKNIQYF,TRBJ2-4,TRBV19
CASSRTGVTTGELFF,TRBJ2-2,TRBV5-4
CSARDGGLSNEQFF,TRBJ2-1,TRBV20-1
CASSRGTGSYNEQFF,TRBJ2-1,TRBV5-1
CASSFTSTGEQYF,TRBJ2-7,TRBV7-2
CASSFHRDTSSPLHF,TRBJ1-6,TRBV12-3/TRBV12-4
CSASQGARDTQYF,TRBJ2-3,TRBV20-1
CASSPNSGTEAFF,TRBJ1-1,TRBV18
CASSPQGGDVGELFF,TRBJ2-2,TRBV5-5
CSAAIPLLGLAEEQYF,TRBJ2-7,TRBV20-1
CASSLGDIYNEQFF,TRBJ2-1,TRBV7-6
CAWSVGTEAFF,TRBJ1-1,TRBV30
CSAGTGDSPLHF,TRBJ1-6,TRBV29-1
CASSLELAKNIQYF,TRBJ2-4,TRBV4-3
CASSSRGSYNEQFF,TRBJ2-1,TRBV5-1
CASSLAGPGPQHF,TRBJ1-5,TRBV28
CSASRELREQYF,TRBJ2-7,TRBV20-1
CASSLQGPSNSPLHF,TRBJ1-6,TRBV7-2
CASGTGETQYF,TRBJ2-5,TRBV6-5
CASSSLRGETQYF,TRBJ2-5,TRBV12-3/TRBV12-4
CASSFYGGKGYTF,TRBJ1-2,TRBV12-3/TRBV12-4
CASSQGQFPGKLFF,TRBJ1-4,TRBV4-3
CSAKTPLSDTQYF,TRBJ2-3,TRBV20-1
CASSPSVGGDTQYF,TRBJ2-3,TRBV7-9
CASSLLTSGSGYEQFF,TRBJ2-1,TRBV27
CASSPQGTGQPQHF,TRBJ1-5,TRBV18
CASSFNGGSGNTIYF,TRBJ1-3,TRBV5-5
CSARRTIQETQYF,TRBJ2-5,TRBV20-1
CASKDRGRNTEAFF,TRBJ1-1,TRBV6-1
CASSLTYSGSYNEQFF,TRBJ2-1,TRBV5-1
CASSWIDGGTEAFF,TRBJ1-1,TRBV5-5
CASSFQGAIAKNIQYF,TRBJ2-4,TRBV7-2
CSARGEGTEAFF,TRBJ1-1,TRBV20-1
CASSEFRGYSGANVLTF,TRBJ2-6,TRBV25-1